This TCR beta chain came from a study of T cell responses to AZD1222 COVID-19 vaccine (dated by TCRdb to 2020 to 2022). Context from the whole study: TCR sequencing covered about 230 trial participants: 200 to 210 given two doses of AZD1222 and 26 given two doses of MenACWY control vaccine. Trial participants were enrolled by age into 18-55, 56-69 and 70-plus year subgroups, with roughly 160, 29 and 62 TCR-sequenced participants respectively.

Overall study results and their limits: Conclusions about previously exposed vaccinees are limited, since just 6 or 7 AZD1222 recipients were seropositive for SARS-CoV-2 at baseline. In the small 56-69-year group, the increase in depth fell short of significance, most likely because of low power. Nearly half of unique spike-specific TCRs reportedly recognized epitopes outside regions mutated in the B.1.351 and B.1.1.7 variants. Spike-specific TCR breadth and depth rose significantly after two AZD1222 doses compared with day 0 and with MenACWY recipients. Because no samples from the day 14 peak response were available, repertoires could be characterized only after the peak T cell response. The vaccine-associated CD4 TCRs covered the entire spike protein, and the dominant responses fell in regions 160-218 and 743-854. Participants were mostly white British, with more females than males. The authors suggested clonal diversity may have been underestimated.

The CDR3 regions of human TCRbeta chains were subjected to immunosequencing. As for how the authors treated the data: TCRs in the repertoires were matched against a reference library of SARS-CoV-2-specific TCRs that had been generated with the MIRA antigen-specificity platform. Breadth was defined as the fraction of unique TCRs that were SARS-CoV-2-associated, and depth was defined as the fraction of total T cells that were SARS-CoV-2-associated. Using the MIRA data, each spike-specific TCR was mapped to the spike region that the TCR reacts to and placed in a CD4 or CD8 class. Log10-transformed breadth and depth values were compared by one-way ANOVA with Sidak's multiple comparisons tests. Sourced from immuneACCESS, this table was stored by TCRdb with only in-frame sequences that have V and J called. A share of the clones is absent; for the studies checked, an unresolved V gene accounts for under half, and the remainder has no known explanation. That table furnishes V, J and clone size, whereas the DNA furnished D and trimming. This sample lists some 170,000 clones; approximately 94% were detected once. In total, the top ten clones hold roughly 5% of the sample.

The time point label of this sample denotes: about 28 days (+/-7) after the second vaccine dose. AZD1222 recipients whose second dose came at about 4 weeks and those whose second dose came at about 12 weeks were combined into one group, since spike-specific TCR depth and breadth did not differ between the two schedules. Vaccinee samples came from UK trials COV001 and COV002, including a single-blind randomized controlled phase 2/3 trial of AZD1222 (ChAdOx1 nCoV-19) in healthy adults. For TCRbeta chain sequencing, PBMC samples from trial participants were taken at day 0 and at day 28 after the second dose. CDR1 and CDR2 are drawn from the germline V gene (reference sequence): LNHNV, YYDKDF. The CDR3 measures 14 amino acids from cysteine to phenylalanine. Solely the CDR3 DNA is kept, with 42 bases framed from the first base. V has 1 base trimmed and J has 5 bases trimmed; junction bases matching no gene number 1.

There are a few counts of this clone. The antigen this receptor binds is unknown. No qualities accompany the bases; no much larger clone lies one base away. The rearranged segments are TRBV15 and TRBJ2-3, with TRBD2 identical over 9 junction bases. This sequence originates from an adult who received the AZD1222 COVID-19 vaccine. The sample consisted of peripheral blood, taken 28 days after the second AZD1222 dose. The DNA is as follows: TGTGCCACCAGCAGAGGACTAGCGGTAGATACGCAGTATTTT. Its amino acids are CATSRGLAVDTQYF.